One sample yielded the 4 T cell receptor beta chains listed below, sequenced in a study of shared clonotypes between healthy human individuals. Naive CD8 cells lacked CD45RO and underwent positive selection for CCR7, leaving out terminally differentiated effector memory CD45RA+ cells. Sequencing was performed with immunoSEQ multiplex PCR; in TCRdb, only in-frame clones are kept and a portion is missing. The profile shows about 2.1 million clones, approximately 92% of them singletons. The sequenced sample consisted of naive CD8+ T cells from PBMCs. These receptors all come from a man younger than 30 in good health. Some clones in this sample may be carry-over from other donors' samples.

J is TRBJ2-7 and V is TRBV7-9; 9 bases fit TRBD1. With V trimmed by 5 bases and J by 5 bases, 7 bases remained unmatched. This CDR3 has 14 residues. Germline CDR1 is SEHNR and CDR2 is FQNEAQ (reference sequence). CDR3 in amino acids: CASSPRDRADEQYF. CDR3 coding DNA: TGTGCCAGCAGCCCTCGGGACAGGGCAGACGAGCAGTACTTC.

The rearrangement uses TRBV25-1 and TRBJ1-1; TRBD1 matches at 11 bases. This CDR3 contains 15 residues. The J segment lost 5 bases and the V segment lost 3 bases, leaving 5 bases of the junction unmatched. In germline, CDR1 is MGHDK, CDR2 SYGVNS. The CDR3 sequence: CASSEDRGLFTEAFF. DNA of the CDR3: TGTGCCAGCAGTGAGGACAGGGGGCTTTTTACTGAAGCTTTCTTT. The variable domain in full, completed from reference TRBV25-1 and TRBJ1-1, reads EADIYQTPRYLVIGTGKKITLECSQTMGHDKMYWYQQDPGMELHLIHYSYGVNSTEKGDLSSESTVSRIRTEHFPLTLESARPSHTSQYLCASSEDRGLFTEAFFGQGTRLTVV.

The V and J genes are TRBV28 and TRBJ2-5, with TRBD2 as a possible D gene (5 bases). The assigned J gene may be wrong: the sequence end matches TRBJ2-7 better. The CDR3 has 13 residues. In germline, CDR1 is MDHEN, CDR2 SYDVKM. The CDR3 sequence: CASNGRRDYEQYF. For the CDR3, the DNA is TGTGCCAGCAATGGTCGACGGGATTACGAGCAGTACTTC.

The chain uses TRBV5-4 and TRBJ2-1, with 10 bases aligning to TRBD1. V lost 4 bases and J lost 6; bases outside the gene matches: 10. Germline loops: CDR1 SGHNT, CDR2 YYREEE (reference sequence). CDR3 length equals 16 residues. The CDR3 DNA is TGTGCCAGCAGCCCGGGACAGGGGTCACCCTTCAATGAGCAGTTCTTC. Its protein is CASSPGQGSPFNEQFF. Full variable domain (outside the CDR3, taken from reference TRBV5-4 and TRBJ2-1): ETGVTQSPTHLIKTRGQQVTLRCSSQSGHNTVSWYQQALGQGPQFIFQYYREEENGRGNFPPRFSGLQFPNYSSELNVNALELDDSALYLCASSPGQGSPFNEQFFGPGTRLTVL.